Below, 9 T cell receptor beta chains from the same sample are listed, as sequenced in a study of regulatory T cells in long-lasting Graves disease. As for time point: newly diagnosed GD, antithyroid drugs for less than 3 months. The TCR library was made from RNA that had been extracted from PBMCs in TRIzol. Researchers made TCR beta libraries by using iRepertoire HTBI primers and running Arm-PCR on CDR3 regions. Each CDR3 protein gets one entry after TCRdb re-called the multiplex PCR reads with MiXCR. The table includes approximately 490,000 distinct CDR3 sequences, 16% detected once. This same sample was also taken into another study, of T cells in Graves' hyperthyroidism and ophthalmopathy.

This sample comprised peripheral blood mononuclear cells (PBMCs), obtained at new diagnosis, from a patient treated with antithyroid drugs. These receptors all come from a man between 35 and 55 years old with Graves disease.

This clonotype was seen a few times. This rearrangement joins TRBV5-5 to TRBJ2-5; TRBD1 might be the D (6 bases). The CDR3 covers 15 residues. Germline CDR1 SGHKS, CDR2 YYEKEE (reference sequence). Between the trimmed V and J ends, which lost 0 bases and 2 bases, there was a span of 11 bases. CDR3: CASSLEGVTQETQYF. CDR3 sequence (DNA): TGTGCCAGCAGCTTGGAGGGGGTAACGCAAGAGACCCAGTACTTC.

Ten or more counts support this clonotype. V usage is TRBV5-1 and J usage is TRBJ2-2; possibly TRBD2 for D (5 bases). The CDR3 runs 14 residues. Trimming pared 0 bases from V and 7 bases from J, leaving 10 bases between. In germline, CDR1 is SGHRS, CDR2 YFSETQ. CDR3 amino acids: CASSLVSAGGELFF. In DNA, the CDR3 is TGCGCCAGCAGCTTGGTTAGCGCGGGCGGGGAGCTGTTTTTT.

This clonotype appeared many times. The rearrangement joins TRBV20-1 to TRBJ2-7; TRBD2 aligns across 9 bases. CDR1 is DFQATT, CDR2 SNEGSKA, per germline (reference sequence). V trimming: 4 bases; J trimming: 4 bases; junction bases outside the gene matches: 14. The CDR3 loop spans 16 amino acids. CDR3 amino acids: CSATVLGSGSGYEQYF. The CDR3 region has the DNA TGCAGTGCTACAGTACTCGGTAGCGGGAGCGGTTACGAGCAGTACTTC.

At least ten counts were recorded for this clonotype. V and J are TRBV18 and TRBJ2-2; D gene unclear. Looked up from germline, CDR1 is KGHSH and CDR2 is LQKENI. CDR3 size: 14 residues. V was clipped by 3 bases and J by 1 base, with 6 bases between them. CDR3 DNA: TGTGCCAGCTCACCTCGGCAGAACACCGGGGAGCTGTTTTTT. It codes for CASSPRQNTGELFF.

In its sample, this clonotype was seen many times. The chain joins TRBV2 to TRBJ2-1; a possible D gene is TRBD2 (5 bases). Trimming pared 7 bases from V and 0 bases from J, leaving 10 bases between. The CDR3 totals 14 residues. CDR1 and CDR2 from the germline V gene are SNHLY and FYNNEI. The CDR3 nucleotides read TGTGCCAGCATACCGGGGAACTCCTACAATGAGCAGTTCTTC. Its protein product is CASIPGNSYNEQFF.

The chain combines TRBV6-4 with TRBJ2-7; 9 bases line up with TRBD2. V was clipped by 7 bases and J by 2 bases; unmatched bases: 9. CDR1 is MRHNA and CDR2 is SNTAGT in the germline V gene. The CDR3 is made up of 15 amino acids. CDR3 bases: TGTGCCAGCACCCCCTGGACTAGCGAAACCTACGAGCAGTACTTC. It encodes CASTPWTSETYEQYF.

Ten or more counts support this clonotype. The V gene is TRBV11-2, the J gene TRBJ2-3; TRBD1 agrees at 7 bases. Germline-derived CDR1 and CDR2 are SGHAT and FQNNGV. This CDR3 comprises 15 residues. V shed 1 base and J 2 bases; nucleotides not matched to a gene: 3. CDR3 DNA: TGTGCCAGCAGCTTAGGGGACAGACCCACAGATACGCAGTATTTT. Amino acids: CASSLGDRPTDTQYF.

V usage is TRBV7-3 and J usage is TRBJ2-2; 7 nucleotides agree with TRBD2. There are 12 residues in the CDR3. From germline, CDR1 is SGHTA and CDR2 FQGTGA. CDR3 protein: CASGLGTGELFF. In nucleotides, the CDR3 is TGTGCTAGCGGGTTAGGCACCGGGGAGCTGTTTTTT.

The chain combines TRBV4-1 with TRBJ1-1, with a possible D match to TRBD1 (5 bases). Germline loops: CDR1 MGHRA, CDR2 YSYEKL. V gave up 1 base and J gave up 3 bases, with 15 bases separating them. This CDR3 contains 16 residues. In nucleotides, the CDR3 is TGCGCCAGCAGCCAAGCTTTGAGGGGTTCAGACACTGAAGCTTTCTTT. It codes for CASSQALRGSDTEAFF.